Listed here are 13 T cell receptor beta chains from one sample, sequenced in a study of cytomegalovirus exposure and HLA in healthy donors. With 60 Vbeta and 13 Jbeta primers, the PCR was carried out. Sequenced by immunoSEQ multiplex PCR; TCRdb stores in-frame clones only, minus some. In the table there are 120,000 or so clones, under 80% of which are singletons. The sample taken for sequencing was PBMCs. These receptor sequences come from a man aged 40-49 years in good health and CMV-seropositive.

This sequence joins TRBV5-6 and TRBJ2-1, with D unresolved. V was cut by 3 bases and J by 4 bases, with 8 bases left in between. The CDR3 has 13 residues. The germline V gene encodes CDR1 SGHDT and CDR2 YYEEEE. DNA for the CDR3: TGTGCCAGCAGCTCTGTCGGTTACAATGAGCAGTTCTTC. Translation: CASSSVGYNEQFF.

Only a few counts were recorded for this clone. This chain's CDR3 is CASSLGRGGREQYF. The DNA of the CDR3 is TGTGCCAGCAGTTTAGGGCGGGGAGGACGCGAGCAGTACTTC. V usage is TRBV27 and J usage is TRBJ2-7; D may be TRBD2 (6 bases). The germline gives CDR1 MNHEY, CDR2 SMNVEV (reference sequence). The CDR3 has 14 residues. Trimming took off 2 bases at V and 6 bases at J, with 14 bases between the two ends.

V and J are TRBV5-1 and TRBJ2-4; D is ambiguous. Trimming pared 0 bases from V and 8 bases from J, leaving 9 bases between. This CDR3 comprises 13 residues. CDR1 and CDR2 (germline): SGHRS, YFSETQ. CDR3 DNA: TGCGCCAGCAGCTTGGATACGGTGCACATTCAGTACTTC. It specifies CASSLDTVHIQYF.

V gene TRBV2 combines with J gene TRBJ2-5; 7 bases are a match to TRBD2. CDR1 SNHLY and CDR2 FYNNEI come from the germline V gene. The CDR3 loop spans 15 amino acids. Germline trimming cut 6 bases from V and 4 bases from J; bases unmatched to any gene: 11. The CDR3 is CASRKSGAFGETQYF. The CDR3 DNA reads as TGTGCCAGCAGGAAGAGCGGGGCGTTTGGAGAGACCCAGTACTTC. The entire variable domain, with the rest obtained from reference TRBV2 and TRBJ2-5, is as follows: EPEVTQTPSHQVTQMGQEVILRCVPISNHLYFYWYRQILGQKVEFLVSFYNNEISEKSEIFDDQFSVERPDGSNFTLKIRSTKLEDSAMYFCASRKSGAFGETQYFGPGTRLLVL.

The table lists this clone with a count of one. The chain has TRBV19 and TRBJ2-2; 8 nucleotides agree with TRBD2. The CDR3 runs to 15 residues. V dropped 6 bases and J dropped 0; count of bases not matched to a gene: 3. Germline CDR1 is LNHDA and CDR2 is SQIVND (reference sequence). DNA for the CDR3: TGTGCCAGTAGCGGGAGGGCCCCGAACACCGGGGAGCTGTTTTTT. It specifies CASSGRAPNTGELFF.

The chain links TRBV18 to TRBJ2-7; perhaps TRBD1 as D (5 bases). CDR1 is KGHSH, CDR2 LQKENI, per germline. Between the trimmed V and J ends, which lost 2 bases and 2 bases, there was a span of 19 bases. CDR3 length: 17 residues. The CDR3: CASSPNNLRGGTYEQYF. The CDR3 bases are TGTGCCAGCTCACCAAATAATCTAAGGGGTGGGACCTACGAGCAGTACTTC. Full variable domain (outside the CDR3, taken from reference TRBV18 and TRBJ2-7): NAGVMQNPRHLVRRRGQEARLRCSPMKGHSHVYWYRQLPEEGLKFMVYLQKENIIDESGMPKERFSAEFPKEGPSILRIQQVVRGDSAAYFCASSPNNLRGGTYEQYFGPGTRLTVT.

The chain couples TRBV11-3 to TRBJ2-1; 8 nucleotides agree with TRBD2. Germline lookup yields CDR1 SGHNT and CDR2 YENEEA. The CDR3 is 16 residues long. V lost 0 bases, J lost 6 bases, and 7 bases stayed unmatched. The CDR3, as DNA: TGTGCCAGCAGCTTAGATACCGGGGGGGCTGGCAATGAGCAGTTCTTC. Its protein product is CASSLDTGGAGNEQFF.

This clone appeared a few times. This sequence joins TRBV28 and TRBJ1-2; weak D call: TRBD1 (5 bases). Germline V gene sequence: CDR1 MDHEN, CDR2 SYDVKM. V was trimmed by 3 bases and J by 8 bases, leaving 13 bases between them. CDR3 size: 13 residues. The CDR3 DNA reads as TGTGCCAGCAGTTTTGGGGGACTAATCGGCTACACCTTC. This codes for CASSFGGLIGYTF.

A note on this clone: No conserved phenylalanine or tryptophan is present at the end of the CDR3, so a read error is the likely explanation. The DNA is omitted, as the CDR3 cannot be located on it reliably, and the CDR3 follows TCRdb's listing. The chain carries TRBV13 and TRBJ1-2; TRBD1, the table's D call, was not compared with the DNA. Germline-derived CDR1 and CDR2 are PRHDT and FYEKMQ (reference sequence). Both ends counted, the CDR3 spans 11 residues. CDR3 residues: CASSLAGRAIV.

The V call is TRBV28, the J call TRBJ1-4, with D possibly being TRBD1 (5 bases). V was clipped by 10 bases and J by 1 base, with 16 bases between them. The CDR3 is made up of 15 amino acids. Per the germline V gene, CDR1 is MDHEN and CDR2 is SYDVKM. The CDR3 loop reads CATDGGLGTNEKLFF. CDR3 DNA sequence: TGTGCCACAGATGGGGGGTTGGGAACTAATGAAAAACTGTTTTTT.

The chain employs TRBV5-8 and TRBJ1-4; maybe TRBD1 (6 bases). The CDR3 is 15 amino acids. V lost 4 bases, J lost 0 bases, and 10 bases lay in between. Germline CDR1 reads SGHTS; CDR2 reads YDEGEE. CDR3 sequence: CASSRGQSTNEKLFF. CDR3 DNA sequence: TGTGCCAGCAGCCGCGGACAGTCAACTAATGAAAAACTGTTTTTT.

The rearrangement uses TRBV10-1 and TRBJ2-2, with TRBD1 identical over 8 bases. CDR3 length: 15 residues. Per the germline V gene, CDR1 is WNHNN and CDR2 is SYGVQD (reference sequence). V lost 7 bases and J lost 6; bases outside the gene matches: 10. CDR3 coding DNA: TGCGCCAGCAAGAGGGACAGGACCAACGCCGGGGAGCTGTTTTTT. Translating gives CASKRDRTNAGELFF.

The chain couples TRBV5-4 to TRBJ2-7; D possibly corresponds to TRBD2 (5 bases). CDR1 and CDR2 from the germline V gene are SGHNT and YYREEE (reference sequence). Trimming took 6 bases from V and 4 from J, leaving 17 bases between them. The CDR3 loop spans 14 amino acids. As DNA, the CDR3 is TGTGCCAGCACCCCCCCGGGCAGCGGATACGAGCAGTACTTC. This sequence encodes CASTPPGSGYEQYF.